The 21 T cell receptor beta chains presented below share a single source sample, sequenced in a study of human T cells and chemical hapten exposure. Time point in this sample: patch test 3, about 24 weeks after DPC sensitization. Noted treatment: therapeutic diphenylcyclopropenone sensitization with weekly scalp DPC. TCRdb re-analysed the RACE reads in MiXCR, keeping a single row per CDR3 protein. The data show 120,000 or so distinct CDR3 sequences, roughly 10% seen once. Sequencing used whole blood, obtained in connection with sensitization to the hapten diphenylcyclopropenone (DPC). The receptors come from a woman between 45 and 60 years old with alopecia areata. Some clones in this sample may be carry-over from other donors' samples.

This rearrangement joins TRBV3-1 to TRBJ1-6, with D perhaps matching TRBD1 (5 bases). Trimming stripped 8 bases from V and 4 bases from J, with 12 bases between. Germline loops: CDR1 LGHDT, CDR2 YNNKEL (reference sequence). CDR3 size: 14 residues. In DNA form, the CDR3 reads TGTGCCAGCGCGGAAGGGGAGTATAATTCACCCCTCCACTTT. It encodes CASAEGEYNSPLHF.

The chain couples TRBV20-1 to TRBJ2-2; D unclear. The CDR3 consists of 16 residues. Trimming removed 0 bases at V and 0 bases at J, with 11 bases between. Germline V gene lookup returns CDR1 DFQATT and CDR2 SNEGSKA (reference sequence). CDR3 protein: CSARDPGIANTGELFF. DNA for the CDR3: TGCAGTGCTAGAGATCCAGGTATCGCGAACACCGGGGAGCTGTTTTTT.

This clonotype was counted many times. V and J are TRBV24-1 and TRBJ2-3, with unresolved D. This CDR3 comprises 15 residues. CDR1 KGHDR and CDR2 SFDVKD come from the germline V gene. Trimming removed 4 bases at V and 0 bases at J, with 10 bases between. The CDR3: CATSDRISSTDTQYF. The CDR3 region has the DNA TGTGCCACCAGTGACCGCATATCTAGCACAGATACGCAGTATTTT.

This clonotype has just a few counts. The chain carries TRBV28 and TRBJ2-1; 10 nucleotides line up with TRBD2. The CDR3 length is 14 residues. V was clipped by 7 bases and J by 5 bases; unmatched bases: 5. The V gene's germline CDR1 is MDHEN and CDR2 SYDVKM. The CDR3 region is CASTTSGTHNEQFF. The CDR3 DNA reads TGTGCCAGCACAACTAGCGGGACCCACAATGAGCAGTTCTTC. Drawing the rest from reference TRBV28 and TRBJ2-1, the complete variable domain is DVKVTQSSRYLVKRTGEKVFLECVQDMDHENMFWYRQDPGLGLRLIYFSYDVKMKEKGDIPEGYSVSREKKERFSLILESASTNQTSMYLCASTTSGTHNEQFFGPGTRLTVL.

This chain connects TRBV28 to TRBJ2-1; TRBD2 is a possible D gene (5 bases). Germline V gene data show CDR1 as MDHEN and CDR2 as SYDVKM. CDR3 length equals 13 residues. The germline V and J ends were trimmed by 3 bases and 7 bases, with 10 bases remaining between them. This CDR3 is CASSFLERNEQFF. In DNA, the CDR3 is TGTGCCAGCAGTTTTTTAGAGCGGAATGAGCAGTTCTTC.

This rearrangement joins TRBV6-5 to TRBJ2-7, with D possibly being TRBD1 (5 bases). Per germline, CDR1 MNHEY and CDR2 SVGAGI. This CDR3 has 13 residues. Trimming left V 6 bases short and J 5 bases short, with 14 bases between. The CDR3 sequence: CASREQGFNEQYF. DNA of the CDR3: TGTGCCAGCAGGGAGCAGGGTTTTAACGAGCAGTACTTC.

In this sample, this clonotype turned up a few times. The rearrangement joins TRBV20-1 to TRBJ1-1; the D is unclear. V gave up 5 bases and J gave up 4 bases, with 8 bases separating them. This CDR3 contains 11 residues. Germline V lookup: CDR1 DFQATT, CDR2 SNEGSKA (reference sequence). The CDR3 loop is CSAPGSTEAFF. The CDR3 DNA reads TGCAGTGCTCCTGGGTCCACTGAAGCTTTCTTT.

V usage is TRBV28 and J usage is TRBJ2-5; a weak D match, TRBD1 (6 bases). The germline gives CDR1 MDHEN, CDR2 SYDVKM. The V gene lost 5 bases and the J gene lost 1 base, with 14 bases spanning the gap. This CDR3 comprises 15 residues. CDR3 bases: TGTGCCAGCAGTAAACCGGGACAAAGCCAAGAGACCCAGTACTTC. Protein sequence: CASSKPGQSQETQYF.

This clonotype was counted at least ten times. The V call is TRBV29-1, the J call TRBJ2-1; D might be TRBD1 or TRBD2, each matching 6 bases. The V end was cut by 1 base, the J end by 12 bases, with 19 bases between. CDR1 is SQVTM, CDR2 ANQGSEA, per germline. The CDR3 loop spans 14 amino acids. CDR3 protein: CSVEVLRGEGGQFF. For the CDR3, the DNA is TGCAGCGTTGAAGTTCTTAGGGGGGAAGGCGGGCAGTTCTTC.

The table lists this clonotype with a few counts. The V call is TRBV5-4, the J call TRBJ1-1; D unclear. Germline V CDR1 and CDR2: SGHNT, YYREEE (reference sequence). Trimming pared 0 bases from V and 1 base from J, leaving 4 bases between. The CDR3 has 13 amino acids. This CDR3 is CASSLESNTEAFF. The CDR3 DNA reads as TGTGCCAGCAGCTTGGAGTCGAACACTGAAGCTTTCTTT.

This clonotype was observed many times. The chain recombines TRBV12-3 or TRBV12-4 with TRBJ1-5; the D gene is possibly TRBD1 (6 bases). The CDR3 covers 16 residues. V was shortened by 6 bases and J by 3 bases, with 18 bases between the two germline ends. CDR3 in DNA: TGTGCCAGCAGGGCCACAGGGTCATTAAACAATCAGCCCCAGCATTTT. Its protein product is CASRATGSLNNQPQHF.

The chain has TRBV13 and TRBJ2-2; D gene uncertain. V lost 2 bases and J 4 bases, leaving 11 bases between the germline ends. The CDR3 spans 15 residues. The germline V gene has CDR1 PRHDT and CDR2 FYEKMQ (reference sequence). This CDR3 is CASSLSGYRTGELFF. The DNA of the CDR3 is TGTGCCAGCAGCTTATCCGGGTATCGCACCGGGGAGCTGTTTTTT.

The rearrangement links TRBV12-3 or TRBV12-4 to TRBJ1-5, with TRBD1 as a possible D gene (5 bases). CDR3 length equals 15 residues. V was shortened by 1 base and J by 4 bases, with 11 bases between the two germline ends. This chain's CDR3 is CASSLGTGTNQPQHF. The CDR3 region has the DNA TGTGCCAGCAGTTTAGGTACAGGCACTAATCAGCCCCAGCATTTT.

The CDR3 is CASSLATSGANVLTF. CDR3 nucleotides: TGTGCCAGCAGCTTAGCAACCTCTGGGGCCAACGTCCTGACTTTC. V is TRBV7-2 and J is TRBJ2-6; the D is unclear. This CDR3 is 15 amino acids long. Germline lookup yields CDR1 SGHTA and CDR2 FQGNSA. The germline V and J ends were trimmed by 0 bases and 0 bases, with 3 bases remaining between them.

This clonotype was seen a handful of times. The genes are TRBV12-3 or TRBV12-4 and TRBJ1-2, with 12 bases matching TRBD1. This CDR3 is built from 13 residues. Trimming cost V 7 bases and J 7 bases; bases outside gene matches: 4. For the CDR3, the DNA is TGTGCCAGCACCCCGGGACAGGGGGCTGGCTACACCTTC. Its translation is CASTPGQGAGYTF.

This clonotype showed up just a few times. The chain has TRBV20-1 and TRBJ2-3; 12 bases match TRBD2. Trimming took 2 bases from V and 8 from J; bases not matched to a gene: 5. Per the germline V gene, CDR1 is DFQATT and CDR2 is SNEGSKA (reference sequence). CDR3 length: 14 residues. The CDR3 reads CSARRTSGVPTQYF. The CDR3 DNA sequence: TGCAGTGCTAGACGGACTAGCGGGGTTCCTACGCAGTATTTT.

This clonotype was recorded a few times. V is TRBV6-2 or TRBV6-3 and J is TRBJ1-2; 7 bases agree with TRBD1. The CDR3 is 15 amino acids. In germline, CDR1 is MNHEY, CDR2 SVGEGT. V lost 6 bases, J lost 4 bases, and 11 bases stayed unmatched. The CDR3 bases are TGTGCCAGCAGCTCCCCCCGCCAGGGGGTCTATGGCTACACCTTC. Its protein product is CASSSPRQGVYGYTF.

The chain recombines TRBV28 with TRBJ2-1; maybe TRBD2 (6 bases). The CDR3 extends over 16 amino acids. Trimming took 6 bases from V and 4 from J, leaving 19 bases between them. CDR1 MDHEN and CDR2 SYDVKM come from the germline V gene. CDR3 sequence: CASSRAGWGIYNEQFF. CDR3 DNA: TGTGCCAGCAGCAGAGCGGGTTGGGGGATATACAATGAGCAGTTCTTC.

Here the CDR3 reads CASSLAGGQETQYF. The CDR3 DNA is TGCGCCAGCAGCTTGGCAGGGGGACAAGAGACCCAGTACTTC. The chain is built from TRBV5-1 and TRBJ2-5; 7 bases agree with TRBD1. This CDR3 spans 14 amino acids. Germline CDR1 SGHRS, CDR2 YFSETQ. V dropped 0 bases and J dropped 2; count of bases not matched to a gene: 1.

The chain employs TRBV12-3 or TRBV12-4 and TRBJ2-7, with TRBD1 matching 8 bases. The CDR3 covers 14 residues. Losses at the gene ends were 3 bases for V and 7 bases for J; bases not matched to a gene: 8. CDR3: CASSFWTGRSEQYF. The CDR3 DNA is TGTGCCAGCAGTTTTTGGACAGGGCGGTCGGAGCAGTACTTC.

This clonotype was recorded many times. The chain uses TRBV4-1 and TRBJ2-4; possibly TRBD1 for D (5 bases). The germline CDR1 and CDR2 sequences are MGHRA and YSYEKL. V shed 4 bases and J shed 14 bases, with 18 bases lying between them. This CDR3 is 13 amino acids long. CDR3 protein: CASSPGPRTTEYF. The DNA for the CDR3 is TGCGCCAGCAGCCCAGGACCCCGGACAACGGAGTACTTC.